Presented here are 30 T cell receptor beta chains from one specimen sequenced in a study of vaccination and CD4 T cells after COVID-19. Their specific antigens are unknown. Once obtained from cultured CD4+ T cells, the DNA was sequenced using the Oncomine TCR Beta short-read assay. TCRdb recomputed calls from the PCR reads with MiXCR, one row per CDR3 protein. The sample records about 15,000 distinct CDR3 sequences, about 30% being singletons. The treatment was: approximately nine-day PBMC culture with coronavirus spike peptide pools or control peptides (ViraFEST assay). What was sequenced was cultured CD4+ T cells from blood. Receptor source: a human donor with COVID-19.

The chain has TRBV20-1 and TRBJ1-6; D possibly corresponds to TRBD1 (6 bases). V was trimmed by 4 bases and J by 7 bases, leaving 20 bases between them. The CDR3 is 16 residues long. The V gene's germline CDR1 is DFQATT and CDR2 SNEGSKA (reference sequence). The CDR3 DNA follows: TGCAGTGCTACCCCACAGGGAACGGTAATGAATTCACCCCTCCACTTT. Translating gives CSATPQGTVMNSPLHF.

This chain links TRBV12-3 or TRBV12-4 with TRBJ2-2; 10 bases line up with TRBD1. The CDR3 has 15 amino acids. V shed 6 bases and J 3 bases; nucleotides not matched to a gene: 4. CDR3: CASSRDRGDTGELFF. The CDR3 DNA reads TGTGCCAGCAGCAGGGACAGGGGCGACACCGGGGAGCTGTTTTTT.

The chain carries TRBV7-9 and TRBJ1-2; TRBD1 matches at 7 bases. Germline loops: CDR1 SEHNR, CDR2 FQNEAQ (reference sequence). J gave up 6 bases and V 2 bases, and 3 bases lay outside the gene matches. This CDR3 comprises 13 residues. The DNA of the CDR3 is TGTGCCAGCAGCTTAACCAGGGGGGATGGCTACACCTTC. The encoded protein is CASSLTRGDGYTF.

This clonotype was picked up a small number of times. The CDR3 region is CASSSDSGNSPLHF. The CDR3 DNA reads as TGTGCCAGCAGCTCGGACAGCGGTAATTCACCCCTCCACTTT. The chain couples TRBV7-6 to TRBJ1-6; D is perhaps TRBD1 (6 bases). V shed 4 bases and J shed 6 bases, with 10 bases lying between them. Germline loops: CDR1 SGHVS, CDR2 FNYEAQ. The CDR3 has 14 amino acids.

Only a few counts were recorded for this clonotype. This rearrangement joins TRBV7-2 to TRBJ1-1, with TRBD1 as a possible D gene (5 bases). V lost 3 bases, J lost 1 base, and 9 bases lay in between. This CDR3 contains 14 residues. CDR1 SGHTA and CDR2 FQGNSA come from the germline V gene. As DNA, the CDR3 is TGTGCCAGCAGCTTGGGACCCCGGAACACTGAAGCTTTCTTT. Protein product: CASSLGPRNTEAFF.

This clonotype was counted between two and nine times. The chain couples TRBV11-3 to TRBJ2-7; TRBD1 aligns across 10 bases. Germline values: CDR1 SGHNT, CDR2 YENEEA. The CDR3 extends over 16 amino acids. The trim removed 0 bases at V and 5 bases at J, leaving 7 bases unmatched. As DNA, the CDR3 is TGTGCCAGCAGCTTAGAAGGGACAGGGGTTCCCCACGAGCAGTACTTC. Its protein is CASSLEGTGVPHEQYF. Combining the CDR3 with reference TRBV11-3 and TRBJ2-7 gives the whole variable domain EAGVVQSPRYKIIEKKQPVAFWCNPISGHNTLYWYLQNLGQGPELLIRYENEEAVDDSQLPKDRFSAERLKGVDSTLKIQPAELGDSAVYLCASSLEGTGVPHEQYFGPGTRLTVT.

This clonotype showed up just once. This chain joins TRBV20-1 and TRBJ2-3; TRBD2 aligns across 8 bases. V shed 5 bases, J shed 7 bases, and the junction held 17 bases outside the gene matches. The germline CDR1 and CDR2 sequences are DFQATT and SNEGSKA (reference sequence). This CDR3 contains 16 residues. The CDR3 protein is CSAPLHSGVGGNTQYF. CDR3 coding DNA: TGCAGTGCTCCTCTCCATAGCGGGGTTGGGGGAAATACGCAGTATTTT.

The CDR3 region has the DNA TGCGCCAGCAGCTTAACTTCCGGACTGGCACAAGAGACCCAGTACTTC. Amino acid sequence: CASSLTSGLAQETQYF. The rearrangement joins TRBV5-1 to TRBJ2-5; D might be TRBD2 (5 bases). Germline CDR1 reads SGHRS; CDR2 reads YFSETQ. Deletions cut 2 bases from V and 2 bases from J, with 16 bases between. This CDR3 contains 16 residues.

The rearrangement joins TRBV27 to TRBJ2-5; D may match TRBD1 or TRBD2 (5 bases each). Looked up from germline, CDR1 is MNHEY and CDR2 is SMNVEV (reference sequence). CDR3 length: 16 amino acids. V lost 5 bases and J lost 5, with 21 bases in between. CDR3 coding DNA: TGTGCCAGCAGTCCCCTCCGAGCGTCGTGGGGGGAGACCCAGTACTTC. It is translated as CASSPLRASWGETQYF.

This clonotype has more than one count but fewer than ten. The rearrangement joins TRBV6-1 to TRBJ1-1, with D possibly matching TRBD1 (5 bases). V lost 6 bases to trimming and J lost 5 bases, with 13 bases between them. The germline CDR1 and CDR2 sequences are MNHNS and SASEGT. The CDR3 sequence is 13 residues long. In nucleotides, the CDR3 is TGTGCCAGCAGCCTCCAGGGATATACTGAAGCTTTCTTT. Protein sequence: CASSLQGYTEAFF.

The genes are TRBV28 and TRBJ1-5; D remains ambiguous. The CDR3 is 13 residues long. Trimming cost V 7 bases and J 4 bases, with 11 bases left between them. Germline-derived CDR1 and CDR2 are MDHEN and SYDVKM. As DNA, the CDR3 is TGTGCCAGCATAGCCAGACCTAATCAGCCCCAGCATTTT. It codes for CASIARPNQPQHF.

This clonotype was detected only a few times. This chain joins TRBV7-2 and TRBJ2-1; 8 bases agree with TRBD2. The ends lost 3 bases at V and 4 bases at J; junction bases unmatched: 11. The CDR3 runs to 17 residues. CDR1 and CDR2 (germline): SGHTA, FQGNSA. The CDR3 sequence is CASSFASGLGGYNEQFF. CDR3 in DNA: TGTGCCAGCAGCTTCGCCTCGGGACTAGGGGGATACAATGAGCAGTTCTTC.

This chain connects TRBV2 to TRBJ1-1, with 8 bases lining up with TRBD1. This CDR3 region has 16 residues. Germline lookup yields CDR1 SNHLY and CDR2 FYNNEI. V lost 3 bases and J lost 3; bases outside the gene matches: 9. For the CDR3, the DNA is TGTGCCAGCAGTGAGAGAGCAGGGGGCAGGGACACTGAAGCTTTCTTT. Translating it yields CASSERAGGRDTEAFF.

The genes are TRBV11-3 and TRBJ2-7; TRBD2 might be the D (5 bases). Trimming removed 2 bases from V and 7 bases from J, with 9 bases in between. CDR1 and CDR2 from the germline V gene are SGHNT and YENEEA. The CDR3 contains 12 residues. The CDR3 reads CASSLSTREQYF. In nucleotides, the CDR3 is TGTGCCAGCAGCTTAAGTACTAGGGAGCAGTACTTC.

The chain uses TRBV12-1 and TRBJ2-7; TRBD1 was called by the table and not checked on the DNA. TRBV12-1 is a recognized pseudogene. CDR3 size: 14 residues. The CDR3 reads CASSLPGQGYEQYF. The CDR3 coding sequence is TGTGCCAGCAGCTTACCGGGACAGGGATACGAGCAGTACTTC.

V usage is TRBV6-1 and J usage is TRBJ1-5; no definite D call. V gave up 4 bases and J gave up 2 bases, with 6 bases separating them. Germline CDR1 MNHNS, CDR2 SASEGT. This CDR3 spans 13 amino acids. The CDR3 reads CASSALGNQPQHF. The DNA for the CDR3 is TGTGCCAGCAGTGCGTTGGGCAATCAGCCCCAGCATTTT.

This clonotype was found a few times. The junction differs from germline at one of its ends, possibly a read error. CDR3: CASSLGTSGANVLTF. Here the CDR3 DNA reads TGTGCTAGCAGCTTGGGAACCTCTGGGGCCAACGTCCTGACTTTC. The chain combines TRBV7-7 with TRBJ2-6; no clear D. Per germline, CDR1 SSHAT and CDR2 FNYEAQ (reference sequence). This CDR3 is built from 15 residues.

This chain connects TRBV12-3 or TRBV12-4 to TRBJ2-3; maybe TRBD2 (5 bases). V gave up 6 bases and J gave up 2 bases, with 12 bases separating them. The CDR3 covers 14 residues. The CDR3 loop is CASRNRGITDTQYF. The CDR3 DNA sequence: TGTGCCAGCAGGAACCGAGGGATCACAGATACGCAGTATTTT.

The genes are TRBV28 and TRBJ2-7, with 7 positions matching TRBD2. V lost 3 bases and J lost 3; bases outside the gene matches: 11. This CDR3 is built from 16 residues. Per germline, CDR1 MDHEN and CDR2 SYDVKM. CDR3 protein: CASSFHPSTSSYEQYF. The DNA for the CDR3 is TGTGCCAGCAGTTTCCACCCATCGACTAGCAGCTACGAGCAGTACTTC.

This clonotype was counted a few times. V is TRBV19 and J is TRBJ2-7; 12 bases line up with TRBD2. V was clipped by 10 bases and J by 3 bases; unmatched bases: 7. CDR3 length: 14 residues. Germline V gene sequence: CDR1 LNHDA, CDR2 SQIVND (reference sequence). CDR3 amino acids: CATQRTSGIYEQYF. As DNA, the CDR3 is TGTGCCACCCAGAGGACTAGCGGGATCTACGAGCAGTACTTC.

V gene TRBV6-5 combines with J gene TRBJ2-3; D not resolved. This CDR3 spans 13 amino acids. The germline V and J ends were trimmed by 2 bases and 6 bases, with 9 bases remaining between them. Germline V lookup: CDR1 MNHEY, CDR2 SVGAGI. The CDR3 loop is CASSYGPVDTQYF. The CDR3 bases are TGTGCCAGCAGTTACGGCCCCGTGGATACGCAGTATTTT.

By sample share, this clonotype is large (0.1 to 1%). This chain joins TRBV6-2 or TRBV6-3 and TRBJ2-7, with 11 bases identical to TRBD2. The CDR3 length is 15 residues. Trimming removed 7 bases from V and 6 bases from J; junction bases left unmatched: 11. Germline values: CDR1 MNHEY, CDR2 SVGEGT. The CDR3 DNA reads TGTGCCAGCACTATCCGACTAGCGGGGAATGGCGAGCAGTACTTC. It yields the protein CASTIRLAGNGEQYF.

The V and J genes are TRBV19 and TRBJ1-2, with 7 positions matching TRBD1. CDR1 is LNHDA, CDR2 SQIVND, per germline (reference sequence). The V and J ends lost 4 bases and 4 bases, in that order; junction bases with no gene match: 9. The CDR3 is made up of 15 amino acids. The CDR3 DNA sequence: TGTGCCAGTAGTAGCCCCCCGACAGGGTTCTATGGCTACACCTTC. Translating it yields CASSSPPTGFYGYTF.

Worth noting for this clonotype: The junction departs from the called germline gene at one end, perhaps through a read error. The J gene is TRBJ2-7, the V gene TRBV12-3 or TRBV12-4; 9 bases fit TRBD2. The CDR3 extends over 14 amino acids. CDR3 sequence reads: CASSFSGGRGGGEF. Written as DNA, the CDR3 is TGTGCCAGCAGTTTTTCGGGCGGACGCGGCGGGGGGGAATTC.

The chain uses TRBV6-1 and TRBJ1-1; D may be TRBD1 (5 bases). CDR3 length equals 13 residues. Trimming took off 4 bases at V and 5 bases at J, with 11 bases between the two ends. Germline lookup yields CDR1 MNHNS and CDR2 SASEGT. CDR3 nucleotides: TGTGCCAGCAGTGTCGGGGGTGTAACTGAAGCTTTCTTT. This translates into CASSVGGVTEAFF.

The V and J genes are TRBV4-1 and TRBJ2-5; 15 bases line up with TRBD2. The germline gives CDR1 MGHRA, CDR2 YSYEKL. V was pared by 4 bases and J by 7 bases, with 7 bases of the junction left unmatched. CDR3 size: 16 residues. CDR3 residues: CASSRGLAGGLTTQYF. CDR3 nucleotides: TGCGCCAGCAGCCGGGGACTAGCGGGGGGACTTACGACCCAGTACTTC.

The chain couples TRBV11-2 to TRBJ2-5, with D perhaps matching TRBD1 (6 bases). The germline V gene has CDR1 SGHAT and CDR2 FQNNGV. The CDR3 is made up of 14 amino acids. Trimming shortened V by 3 bases and J by 5 bases, and 13 bases separated the two germline ends. The CDR3 is CASSFPGVRETQYF. The CDR3 DNA reads as TGTGCCAGCAGCTTTCCAGGGGTGCGGGAGACCCAGTACTTC.

The chain carries TRBV7-9 and TRBJ2-7, with TRBD1 as a possible D gene (6 bases). CDR1 and CDR2 (germline): SEHNR, FQNEAQ (reference sequence). V shed 3 bases and J shed 3 bases, with 12 bases lying between them. This CDR3 has 14 amino acids. The CDR3 coding sequence is TGTGCCAGCAGCTTCGAGGGGGTAAGCTACGAGCAGTACTTC. Protein product: CASSFEGVSYEQYF.

This clonotype was seen a few times. V and J are TRBV2 and TRBJ2-7, with unresolved D. Germline loops: CDR1 SNHLY, CDR2 FYNNEI. Trimming took 0 bases from V and 7 from J, leaving 10 bases between them. The CDR3 runs to 13 residues. The CDR3 region has the DNA TGTGCCAGCAGTGAAGCGGTCCGTGGGGAGCAGTACTTC. Encoded protein: CASSEAVRGEQYF.

The V call is TRBV7-2, the J call TRBJ2-5; D gene unclear. V shed 2 bases and J shed 4 bases, with 14 bases lying between them. Germline assignment: CDR1 SGHTA and CDR2 FQGNSA. This CDR3 is 15 amino acids long. CDR3 sequence reads: CASSLMARMAETQYF. The CDR3 DNA is TGTGCCAGCAGCTTAATGGCCAGGATGGCAGAGACCCAGTACTTC. The variable domain in full, completed from reference TRBV7-2 and TRBJ2-5, reads GAGVSQSPSNKVTEKGKDVELRCDPISGHTALYWYRQSLGQGLEFLIYFQGNSAPDKSGLPSDRFSAERTGGSVSTLTIQRTQQEDSAVYLCASSLMARMAETQYFGPGTRLLVL.